This note documents a single T cell receptor beta chain sequence. This record belongs to a study of beta chain features in type 1 diabetes. Germline V gives CDR1 GTSNPN, CDR2 SVGIG (reference sequence). Between the trimmed V and J ends, which lost 1 base and 5 bases, there was a span of 13 bases. The CDR3 extends over 14 amino acids. Investigators reverse transcribed all isolated RNA, so they sequenced expressed TCRB transcripts. Profiling relied on immunoSEQ multiplex PCR, and the TCRdb table lists in-frame clones only, not all of them. This table holds approximately 170,000 clones, less than 9.5% found once.

Sequenced sample: central memory CD4+ T cells from blood. This sequence originates from a young woman in good health. V gene TRBV30 combines with J gene TRBJ2-3; a possible D gene is TRBD2 (6 bases). This chain's CDR3 is CAWSGAAGLDTQYF. In DNA form, the CDR3 reads TGTGCCTGGAGTGGGGCGGCGGGGTTAGATACGCAGTATTTT.